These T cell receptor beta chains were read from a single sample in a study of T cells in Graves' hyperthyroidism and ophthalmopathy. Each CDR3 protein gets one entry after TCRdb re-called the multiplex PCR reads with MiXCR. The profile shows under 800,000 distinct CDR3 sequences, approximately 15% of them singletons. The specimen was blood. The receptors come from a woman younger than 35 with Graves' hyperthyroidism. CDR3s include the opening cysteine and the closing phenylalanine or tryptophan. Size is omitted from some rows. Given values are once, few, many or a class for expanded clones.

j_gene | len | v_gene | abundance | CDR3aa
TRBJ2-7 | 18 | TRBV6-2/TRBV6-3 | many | CASRYRGSWDRGYYEQYF
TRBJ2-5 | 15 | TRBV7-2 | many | CASSPKTGEGETQYF
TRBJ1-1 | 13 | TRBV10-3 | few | CAIRDQGATEAFF
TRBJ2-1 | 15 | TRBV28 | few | CASSHIAGAYNEQFF
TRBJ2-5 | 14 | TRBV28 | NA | CASSPTAYQETQYF
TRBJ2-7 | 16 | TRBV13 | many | CASSPSAGRGVYEQYF
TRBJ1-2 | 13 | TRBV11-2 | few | CASSQIGRGGYTF
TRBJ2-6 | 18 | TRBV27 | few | CASSYLRSTASGANVLTF
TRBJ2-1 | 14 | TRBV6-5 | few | CASSYGGGPYEQFF
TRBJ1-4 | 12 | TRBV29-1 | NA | CSASQGDEKLFF
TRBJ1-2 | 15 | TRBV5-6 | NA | CASSLQQGTNYGYTF
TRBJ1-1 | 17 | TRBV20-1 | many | CSASLTGSGARLPSAFF
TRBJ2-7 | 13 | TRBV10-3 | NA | CALGGLHQYEQYF
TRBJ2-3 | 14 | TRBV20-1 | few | CSARGLPRTDTQYF
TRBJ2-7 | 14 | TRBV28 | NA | CATPGRTTYYEQYF
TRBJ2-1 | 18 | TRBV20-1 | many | CSARDQVFRAGVRNEQFF
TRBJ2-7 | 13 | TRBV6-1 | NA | CASSAYEAYEQYF
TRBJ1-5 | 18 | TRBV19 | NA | CASSIAVYSGLGNQPQHF
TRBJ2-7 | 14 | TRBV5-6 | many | CASSSTGRLYEQYF
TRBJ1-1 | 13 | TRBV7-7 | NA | CASSEEFNTEAFF
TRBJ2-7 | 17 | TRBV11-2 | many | CASSLAYRALNQREQYF
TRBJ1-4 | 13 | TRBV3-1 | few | CASSQAGGEKLFF
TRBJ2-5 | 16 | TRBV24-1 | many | CATSDSSGSRRETQYF
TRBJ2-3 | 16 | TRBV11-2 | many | CASEPEGRVNTDTQYF
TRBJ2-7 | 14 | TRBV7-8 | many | CASSPDSKAYEQYF
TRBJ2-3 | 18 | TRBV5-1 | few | CASSKIRLAEASTDTQYF
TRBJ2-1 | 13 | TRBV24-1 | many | CATSDLQGGEQFF
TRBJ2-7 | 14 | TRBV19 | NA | CASSPARGGYEQYF
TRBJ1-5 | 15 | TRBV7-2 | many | CASSRSGTGDQPQHF
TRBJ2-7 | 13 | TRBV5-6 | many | CASSHRDPYEQYF
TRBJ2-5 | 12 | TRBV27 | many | CASGGDEETQYF
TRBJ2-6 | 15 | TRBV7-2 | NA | CASSAQGGGANVLTF
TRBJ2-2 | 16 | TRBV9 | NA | CASSPRLAGNTGELFF
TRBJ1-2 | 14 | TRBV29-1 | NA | CSVESSLVGYGYTF
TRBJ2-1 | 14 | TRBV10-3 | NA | CAISERTGINEQFF
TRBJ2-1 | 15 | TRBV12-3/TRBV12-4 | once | CASRLRQGPYNEQFF
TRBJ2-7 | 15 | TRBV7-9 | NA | CASSLEGRPLYEQYF
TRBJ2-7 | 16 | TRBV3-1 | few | CASSQDGATQSYEQYF
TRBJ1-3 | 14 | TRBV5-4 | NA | CASSLEGLGNTIYF
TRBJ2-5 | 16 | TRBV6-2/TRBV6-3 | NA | CASSYSASGFQETQYF
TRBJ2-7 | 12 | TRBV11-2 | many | CASTLRGYEQYF
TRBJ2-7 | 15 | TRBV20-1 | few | CSAGLTGGLPYEQYF
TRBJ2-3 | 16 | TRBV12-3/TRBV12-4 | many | CASSRSEVVSTDTQYF
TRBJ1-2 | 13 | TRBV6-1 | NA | CASRTDPNYGYTF
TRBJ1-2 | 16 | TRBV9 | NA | CASSLGTGPGYYGYTF
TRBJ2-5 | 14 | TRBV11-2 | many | CASSSWGGQETQYF
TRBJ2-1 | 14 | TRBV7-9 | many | CASSFSGRRNEQFF
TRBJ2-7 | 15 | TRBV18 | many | CASSPQTSGAYEQYF
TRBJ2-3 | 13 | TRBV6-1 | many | CAISQGKADTQYF
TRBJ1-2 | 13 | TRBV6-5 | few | CASSYEQGSGYTF
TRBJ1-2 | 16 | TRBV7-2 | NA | CASSLDRGTTGYGYTF